Here is one T cell receptor (beta chain) with its context. The target antigen is unknown. This entry comes from a study of OX40 agonist ivuxolimab in advanced cancers. Overall study context: Dose-escalation patients suffered from hepatocellular carcinoma, melanoma, renal cell or head and neck cancer. A partial response was reached by three patients: one with hepatocellular carcinoma and two with cutaneous melanoma. General study results and limits: Expanded peripheral T-cell antigen specificity went undetermined. There were, on average, more expanded clones in CD8+ T cells than in CD4+.

Profiled with immunoSEQ multiplex PCR; TCRdb holds only in-frame clones, not every one. The sample includes 85,000 to 130,000 clones, approximately 90% of them seen just once. This CDR3 has 15 amino acids. V lost 0 bases to trimming and J lost 4 bases, with 10 bases between them. Germline CDR1 and CDR2: SGDLS and YYNGEE. V and J are TRBV9 and TRBJ2-2; D not resolved. The source material was CD4+ or CD8+ T cells sorted from blood, sampled in a trial of the OX40 agonist ivuxolimab. This receptor was obtained from an adult with an advanced solid tumor such as melanoma, head and neck, liver or kidney cancer. CDR3: CASSVGGMVTGELFF. CDR3 bases: TGTGCCAGCAGCGTAGGGGGTATGGTCACCGGGGAGCTGTTTTTT. The full variable domain, completed using reference TRBV9 and TRBJ2-2, is DSGVTQTPKHLITATGQRVTLRCSPRSGDLSVYWYQQSLDQGLQFLIQYYNGEERAKGNILERFSAQQFPDLHSELNLSSLELGDSALYFCASSVGGMVTGELFFGEGSRLTVL.